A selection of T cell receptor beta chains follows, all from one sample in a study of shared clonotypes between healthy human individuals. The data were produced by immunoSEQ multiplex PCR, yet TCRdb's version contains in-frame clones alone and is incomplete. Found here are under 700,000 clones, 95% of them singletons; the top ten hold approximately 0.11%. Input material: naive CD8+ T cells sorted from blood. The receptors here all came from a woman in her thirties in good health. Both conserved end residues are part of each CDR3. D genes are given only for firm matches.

CDR3 protein: CASSQGPGDTEAFF
CDR3 length: 14
J gene: TRBJ1-1
V gene: TRBV4-1
D gene: -

CDR3 protein: CASGPREHSPLHF
CDR3 length: 13
J gene: TRBJ1-6
V gene: TRBV6-6
D gene: -

CDR3 protein: CASTGPANYGYTF
CDR3 length: 13
J gene: TRBJ1-2
V gene: TRBV6-5
D gene: -

CDR3 protein: CASSSLNRSVEQYF
CDR3 length: 14
J gene: TRBJ2-7
V gene: TRBV11-2
D gene: -

CDR3 protein: CASRSGLTYEQYF
CDR3 length: 13
J gene: TRBJ2-7
V gene: TRBV6-5
D gene: -

CDR3 protein: CASSLTGTSSYNEQFF
CDR3 length: 16
J gene: TRBJ2-1
V gene: TRBV27
D gene: TRBD2

CDR3 protein: CASSLWTSGKPYEQYF
CDR3 length: 16
J gene: TRBJ2-7
V gene: TRBV5-6
D gene: TRBD2

CDR3 protein: CARGAGDGWGTEAFF
CDR3 length: 15
J gene: TRBJ1-1
V gene: TRBV23-1
D gene: -

CDR3 protein: CASSLGTGYRDEQFF
CDR3 length: 15
J gene: TRBJ2-1
V gene: TRBV19
D gene: TRBD1

CDR3 protein: CASSLDGGGTGELFF
CDR3 length: 15
J gene: TRBJ2-2
V gene: TRBV11-2
D gene: -

CDR3 protein: CASSSEMGLVGQETQYF
CDR3 length: 17
J gene: TRBJ2-5
V gene: TRBV18
D gene: TRBD2

CDR3 protein: CASRQGIDTQYF
CDR3 length: 12
J gene: TRBJ2-3
V gene: TRBV6-5
D gene: -

CDR3 protein: CASSIVQGALDGYTF
CDR3 length: 15
J gene: TRBJ1-2
V gene: TRBV5-1
D gene: TRBD1

CDR3 protein: CASSIGGASYEQYF
CDR3 length: 14
J gene: TRBJ2-7
V gene: TRBV19
D gene: -

CDR3 protein: CASSWGAGGSYEQYF
CDR3 length: 15
J gene: -
V gene: TRBV11-2
D gene: TRBD2

CDR3 protein: CASSESGLAGYNEQFF
CDR3 length: 16
J gene: TRBJ2-1
V gene: TRBV2
D gene: TRBD2

CDR3 protein: CASSISGAEQYF
CDR3 length: 12
J gene: TRBJ2-7
V gene: TRBV19
D gene: -

CDR3 protein: CASSFFGGSYEQYF
CDR3 length: 14
J gene: TRBJ2-7
V gene: TRBV27
D gene: -

CDR3 protein: CASSSRQDEAFF
CDR3 length: 12
J gene: TRBJ1-1
V gene: TRBV7-8
D gene: -

CDR3 protein: CASSLGVGPNSNQPQHF
CDR3 length: 17
J gene: TRBJ1-5
V gene: TRBV7-6
D gene: -

CDR3 protein: CASSAAGGTLGEQFF
CDR3 length: 15
J gene: TRBJ2-1
V gene: TRBV25-1
D gene: TRBD2

CDR3 protein: CASSLNRDHYEQYF
CDR3 length: 14
J gene: TRBJ2-7
V gene: TRBV28
D gene: -

CDR3 protein: CASSYNEGASPNIQYF
CDR3 length: 16
J gene: TRBJ2-4
V gene: TRBV6-6
D gene: -

CDR3 protein: CATAAGRHQEEKLFF
CDR3 length: 15
J gene: TRBJ1-4
V gene: TRBV10-2
D gene: -

CDR3 protein: CASSFNRFREQYF
CDR3 length: 13
J gene: TRBJ2-7
V gene: TRBV28
D gene: -

CDR3 protein: CASSIQGLAETDTQYF
CDR3 length: 16
J gene: TRBJ2-3
V gene: TRBV5-1
D gene: TRBD2

CDR3 protein: CASSLGQDHSYEQYF
CDR3 length: 15
J gene: TRBJ2-7
V gene: TRBV28
D gene: -

CDR3 protein: CASSLEVRTPNTGELFF
CDR3 length: 17
J gene: TRBJ2-2
V gene: TRBV7-9
D gene: -

CDR3 protein: CASSWPGGEQFF
CDR3 length: 12
J gene: TRBJ2-1
V gene: TRBV7-2
D gene: -

CDR3 protein: CASSPDREVAYGYTF
CDR3 length: 15
J gene: TRBJ1-2
V gene: TRBV28
D gene: TRBD1

CDR3 protein: CASSQPTLGAGPYDQPQHF
CDR3 length: 19
J gene: TRBJ1-5
V gene: TRBV23-1
D gene: -

CDR3 protein: CASSVPPMDEQYF
CDR3 length: 13
J gene: TRBJ2-7
V gene: TRBV9
D gene: -

CDR3 protein: CASGPKPGNTIYF
CDR3 length: 13
J gene: TRBJ1-3
V gene: TRBV7-9
D gene: -

CDR3 protein: CASSYSQGANSPLHF
CDR3 length: 15
J gene: TRBJ1-6
V gene: TRBV27
D gene: -

CDR3 protein: CASSGLGGPDGANVLTF
CDR3 length: 17
J gene: TRBJ2-6
V gene: TRBV2
D gene: TRBD1

CDR3 protein: CATRLQELMNTEAFF
CDR3 length: 15
J gene: TRBJ1-1
V gene: TRBV7-9
D gene: -

CDR3 protein: CASIPGASSTDTQYF
CDR3 length: 15
J gene: TRBJ2-3
V gene: TRBV6-6
D gene: -

CDR3 protein: CASSLGSGEEKLFF
CDR3 length: 14
J gene: TRBJ1-4
V gene: TRBV5-8
D gene: -

CDR3 protein: CASGRGGSTDTQYF
CDR3 length: 14
J gene: TRBJ2-3
V gene: TRBV28
D gene: -

CDR3 protein: CASRESQLSGNTIYF
CDR3 length: 15
J gene: TRBJ1-3
V gene: TRBV18
D gene: -

CDR3 protein: CASQGAQETQYF
CDR3 length: 12
J gene: TRBJ2-5
V gene: TRBV21-1
D gene: -

CDR3 protein: CATTSGIHNEQFF
CDR3 length: 13
J gene: TRBJ2-1
V gene: TRBV27
D gene: TRBD2

CDR3 protein: CASSSGTSGTDTQYF
CDR3 length: 15
J gene: TRBJ2-3
V gene: TRBV27
D gene: TRBD2

CDR3 protein: CSVYGLSDEKLFF
CDR3 length: 13
J gene: TRBJ1-4
V gene: TRBV29-1
D gene: -

CDR3 protein: CASSSDTGLSSYEQYF
CDR3 length: 16
J gene: TRBJ2-7
V gene: TRBV9
D gene: -

CDR3 protein: CASRGLTDRDTYGYTF
CDR3 length: 16
J gene: TRBJ1-2
V gene: TRBV7-1
D gene: TRBD1

CDR3 protein: CASSLGQSPETQYF
CDR3 length: 14
J gene: TRBJ2-5
V gene: TRBV7-9
D gene: -

CDR3 protein: CASSQLVSGGGELFF
CDR3 length: 15
J gene: TRBJ2-2
V gene: TRBV4-1
D gene: -

CDR3 protein: CASSLFGGLSYNEQFF
CDR3 length: 16
J gene: TRBJ2-1
V gene: TRBV5-4
D gene: -

CDR3 protein: CASSYTYRAEQYF
CDR3 length: 13
J gene: TRBJ2-7
V gene: TRBV6-6
D gene: -

CDR3 protein: CASSLGAGGPMNTGELFF
CDR3 length: 18
J gene: TRBJ2-2
V gene: TRBV11-2
D gene: TRBD2

CDR3 protein: CASRGTGVRDHWTEAFF
CDR3 length: 17
J gene: TRBJ1-1
V gene: TRBV2
D gene: TRBD1